Listed here are 22 T cell receptor beta chains from one sample, sequenced in a study of T-cell reconstitution after alpha-beta-depleted transplantation in children. Unique molecular identifiers were incorporated during preparation of the TCRbeta library. TCRdb re-called the PCR reads through MiXCR, storing one row per CDR3 protein. The sample lists some 390,000 distinct CDR3 sequences, about a fifth occurring once. This specimen was PBMCs from the stem cell graft donor, taken from the stem cell graft. These receptors were taken from a human donor who donated a stem cell graft to a child with acute myeloid leukemia.

This clonotype was seen many times. The V call is TRBV20-1, the J call TRBJ2-1; TRBD2 is a possible D gene (5 bases). V lost 4 bases and J 9 bases, leaving 19 bases between the germline ends. The CDR3 sequence is 14 residues long. The germline V gene has CDR1 DFQATT and CDR2 SNEGSKA (reference sequence). Here the CDR3 reads CSAKIQGGLTEQFF. The CDR3 DNA is TGCAGTGCTAAGATACAAGGAGGATTAACTGAGCAGTTCTTC.

This clonotype was picked up a small number of times. This chain connects TRBV20-1 to TRBJ2-2, with a tentative D call TRBD2 (5 bases). Trimming took off 8 bases at V and 6 bases at J, with 16 bases between the two ends. CDR3 length equals 13 residues. Germline V gene data show CDR1 as DFQATT and CDR2 as SNEGSKA (reference sequence). The CDR3 DNA reads TGCAGTTTCAGGACTCCTGTCTCCGGGGAGCTGTTTTTT. Residues: CSFRTPVSGELFF.

The chain has TRBV5-1 and TRBJ2-7; D is unclear. V was cut by 0 bases and J by 3 bases, with 16 bases left in between. The germline CDR1 and CDR2 sequences are SGHRS and YFSETQ. The CDR3 extends over 16 amino acids. The CDR3 loop is CASSLALLEYNYEQYF. DNA of the CDR3: TGCGCCAGCAGCTTGGCCCTTTTAGAGTATAACTACGAGCAGTACTTC. Based on the CDR3 plus reference TRBV5-1 and TRBJ2-7, the full variable domain is KAGVTQTPRYLIKTRGQQVTLSCSPISGHRSVSWYQQTPGQGLQFLFEYFSETQRNKGNFPGRFSGRQFSNSRSEMNVSTLELGDSALYLCASSLALLEYNYEQYFGPGTRLTVT.

This clonotype has a count of ten or more. The chain is built from TRBV29-1 and TRBJ1-4; 10 nucleotides align to TRBD1. Germline V CDR1 and CDR2: SQVTM, ANQGSEA. The CDR3 sequence is 15 residues long. Trimming cost V 4 bases and J 12 bases; bases outside gene matches: 14. The CDR3 spells CSVGKDRGPPNELFF. CDR3 DNA: TGCAGCGTTGGGAAAGACAGGGGGCCTCCGAACGAACTGTTTTTT.

V gene TRBV5-5 combines with J gene TRBJ2-7; TRBD2 agrees at 7 bases. J lost 2 bases, V lost 2 bases, and 7 bases had no gene match. CDR1 and CDR2 (germline): SGHKS, YYEKEE (reference sequence). This CDR3 has 15 amino acids. The CDR3 sequence: CASSLIEGLTYEQYF. The CDR3 DNA sequence: TGTGCCAGCAGCTTAATAGAGGGACTAACCTACGAGCAGTACTTC.

The chain uses TRBV29-1 and TRBJ2-7; TRBD1 might be the D (6 bases). CDR3 size: 16 residues. The germline gives CDR1 SQVTM, CDR2 ANQGSEA. Trimming removed 3 bases from V and 0 bases from J, with 18 bases in between. CDR3 sequence: CSVEGTPGRGSYEQYF. The CDR3 coding sequence is TGCAGCGTTGAGGGGACACCGGGACGAGGCTCCTACGAGCAGTACTTC.

This clonotype appeared many times. The CDR3 DNA follows: TGTGCCAGCAGTTCGGGACAGGGGACTGCGGATGAGCAGTTCTTC. This sequence encodes CASSSGQGTADEQFF. This rearrangement joins TRBV27 to TRBJ2-1; 10 nucleotides align to TRBD1. Germline V CDR1 and CDR2: MNHEY, SMNVEV (reference sequence). This CDR3 has 15 amino acids. V shed 4 bases and J 8 bases; nucleotides not matched to a gene: 8.

This chain uses TRBV5-1 with TRBJ1-2; D is undetermined. The germline V gene has CDR1 SGHRS and CDR2 YFSETQ. The ends were cut back, 0 bases at V and 5 bases at J, with 8 bases in the middle. The CDR3 is made up of 13 amino acids. The chain's CDR3 is CASSLDSAYGYTF. The DNA for the CDR3 is TGCGCCAGCAGCTTGGATTCGGCGTATGGCTACACCTTC.

Only a few counts were recorded for this clonotype. The rearrangement links TRBV4-1 to TRBJ2-1; 7 bases are a match to TRBD1. Germline values: CDR1 MGHRA, CDR2 YSYEKL. V was clipped by 8 bases and J by 6 bases; unmatched bases: 13. The CDR3 has 15 amino acids. As DNA, the CDR3 is TGCGCCAGCCACAGGGGAGACGGAGTGAGCAATGAGCAGTTCTTC. It encodes CASHRGDGVSNEQFF.

The V call is TRBV28, the J call TRBJ2-7, with D possibly matching TRBD2 (6 bases). V lost 3 bases to trimming and J lost 6 bases, with 21 bases between them. CDR3 size: 16 residues. Germline loops: CDR1 MDHEN, CDR2 SYDVKM. CDR3 sequence: CASSLGVAEAVGEQYF. As DNA, the CDR3 is TGTGCCAGCAGTTTGGGGGTAGCGGAAGCCGTGGGCGAGCAGTACTTC.

This clonotype was found a few times. J is TRBJ2-1 and V is TRBV7-9; 8 positions agree with TRBD1. The CDR3 spans 15 residues. The germline V gene encodes CDR1 SEHNR and CDR2 FQNEAQ (reference sequence). After removal of 5 bases from V and 4 bases from J, the junction contained 7 bases not matched to a gene. CDR3 protein: CASSRDRGSYNEQFF. Here the CDR3 DNA reads TGTGCCAGCAGCCGCGACAGGGGAAGTTACAATGAGCAGTTCTTC.

V usage is TRBV5-1 and J usage is TRBJ1-1; possible D gene TRBD1, 5 bases. The V end lost 0 bases, the J end lost 6 bases, and 21 bases lay between the germline ends. CDR3 size: 17 residues. CDR1 and CDR2 (germline): SGHRS, YFSETQ. CDR3 in amino acids: CASSLEGGTQGGSEAFF. The DNA for the CDR3 is TGCGCCAGCAGCTTGGAGGGAGGGACCCAGGGCGGATCTGAAGCTTTCTTT.

This clonotype has ten or more counts. The genes are TRBV20-1 and TRBJ2-1; 8 nucleotides agree with TRBD2. Germline assignment: CDR1 DFQATT and CDR2 SNEGSKA (reference sequence). This CDR3 region has 18 residues. V was clipped by 6 bases and J by 0 bases; unmatched bases: 16. This chain's CDR3 is CSAPAKGHGGASYNEQFF. In DNA, the CDR3 is TGCAGTGCCCCGGCGAAAGGACACGGGGGGGCCTCCTACAATGAGCAGTTCTTC.

The chain combines TRBV7-2 with TRBJ2-3; 9 nucleotides line up with TRBD1. J was trimmed by 3 bases and V by 4 bases; bases with no gene match: 2. Germline V gene lookup returns CDR1 SGHTA and CDR2 FQGNSA. The CDR3 length is 14 residues. The chain's CDR3 is CASSYRGPTDTQYF. The CDR3 DNA follows: TGTGCCAGCAGCTACAGGGGGCCGACAGATACGCAGTATTTT.

This chain links TRBV20-1 with TRBJ2-7; 8 nucleotides align to TRBD2. CDR3 length: 15 residues. The V gene end was trimmed by 0 bases and the J gene end by 4 bases; junction bases not matched to a gene: 8. The V gene's germline CDR1 is DFQATT and CDR2 SNEGSKA (reference sequence). The CDR3 spells CSARDLGGTSYEQYF. CDR3 DNA sequence: TGCAGTGCTAGAGATCTGGGCGGGACTAGTTACGAGCAGTACTTC.

This clonotype was counted a few times. V is TRBV5-1 and J is TRBJ2-7; 9 bases are a match to TRBD1. Trimming at V came to 4 bases and at J to 3 bases, leaving 17 bases not matched to a gene. The germline V gene encodes CDR1 SGHRS and CDR2 YFSETQ. CDR3 length: 18 residues. In nucleotides, the CDR3 is TGCGCCAGCAGCCCTACAAGACGAGACAGGGGGTACGGCTACGAGCAGTACTTC. Residues: CASSPTRRDRGYGYEQYF.

This clonotype has ten or more counts. The chain has TRBV4-3 and TRBJ2-5, with a tentative D call TRBD2 (5 bases). The germline V gene encodes CDR1 LGHNA and CDR2 YSLEER. V was cut by 0 bases and J by 2 bases, with 10 bases left in between. The CDR3 totals 15 residues. CDR3 sequence: CASSQDTEGQETQYF. The CDR3 DNA reads TGCGCCAGCAGCCAAGATACCGAGGGTCAAGAGACCCAGTACTTC.

The chain has TRBV12-3 or TRBV12-4 and TRBJ2-7, with TRBD1 as a possible D gene (5 bases). Trimming shortened V by 4 bases and J by 0 bases, and 13 bases separated the two germline ends. The CDR3 is 15 amino acids. In DNA, the CDR3 is TGTGCCAGCAGTTCCCTGGGGCCAGCCTCCTACGAGCAGTACTTC. It translates to CASSSLGPASYEQYF.

As regards this clonotype: A much larger clonotype is one base distant, so this may be a read error. V and J are TRBV29-1 and TRBJ2-1; 11 bases agree with TRBD2. The CDR3 loop spans 15 amino acids. Germline V lookup: CDR1 SQVTM, CDR2 ANQGSEA. Here the CDR3 reads CSVDPGTSGPARQIF. The CDR3, as DNA: TGCAGCGTTGATCCCGGGACTAGCGGTCCGGCAAGGCAGATCTTC.

This rearrangement joins TRBV20-1 to TRBJ2-2, with TRBD2 matching 7 bases. The CDR3 has 14 residues. Germline lookup yields CDR1 DFQATT and CDR2 SNEGSKA (reference sequence). Trimming removed 7 bases from V and 1 base from J; junction bases left unmatched: 6. CDR3 sequence (DNA): TGCAGTGTAGGGGACTACTGGAACACCGGGGAGCTGTTTTTT. Translated, it gives CSVGDYWNTGELFF.

The sample holds many counts of this clonotype. V and J are TRBV4-3 and TRBJ2-3; D unclear. Germline lookup yields CDR1 LGHNA and CDR2 YSLEER. CDR3 length equals 13 residues. Trimming left V 0 bases short and J 6 bases short, with 7 bases between. Here the CDR3 reads CASSQDLGDTQYF. The CDR3 DNA reads TGCGCCAGCAGCCAAGATTTGGGGGATACGCAGTATTTT.

This clonotype was observed a handful of times. The chain recombines TRBV7-2 with TRBJ2-5, with D possibly called TRBD1 or TRBD2 (6 bases each). The CDR3 is 13 amino acids. V lost 5 bases, J lost 3 bases, and 10 bases lay in between. Germline V gene sequence: CDR1 SGHTA, CDR2 FQGNSA. The CDR3 coding sequence is TGTGCCAGCAGCCGAGGGGGGAAAGAGACCCAGTACTTC. It translates to CASSRGGKETQYF. The full variable domain, completed using reference TRBV7-2 and TRBJ2-5, is GAGVSQSPSNKVTEKGKDVELRCDPISGHTALYWYRQSLGQGLEFLIYFQGNSAPDKSGLPSDRFSAERTGGSVSTLTIQRTQQEDSAVYLCASSRGGKETQYFGPGTRLLVL.